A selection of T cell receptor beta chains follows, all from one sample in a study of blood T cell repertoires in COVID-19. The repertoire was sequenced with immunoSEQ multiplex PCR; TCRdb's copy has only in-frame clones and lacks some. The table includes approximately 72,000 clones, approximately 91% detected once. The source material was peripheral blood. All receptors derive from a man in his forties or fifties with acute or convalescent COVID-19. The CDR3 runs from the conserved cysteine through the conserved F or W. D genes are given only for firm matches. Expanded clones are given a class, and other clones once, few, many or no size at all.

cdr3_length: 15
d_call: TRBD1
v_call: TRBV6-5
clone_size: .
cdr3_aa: CASSYSWTGKNTIYF

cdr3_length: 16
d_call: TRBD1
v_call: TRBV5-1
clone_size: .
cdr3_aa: CASSFGTGVQNTEAFF

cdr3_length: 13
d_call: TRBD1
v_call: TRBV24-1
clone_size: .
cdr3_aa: CATSVGQGAKAFF

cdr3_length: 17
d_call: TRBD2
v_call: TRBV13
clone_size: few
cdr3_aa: CASSPEIAGGSRDTQYF

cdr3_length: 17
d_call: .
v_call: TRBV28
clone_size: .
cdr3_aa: CASRTTGHFRGGTEAFF

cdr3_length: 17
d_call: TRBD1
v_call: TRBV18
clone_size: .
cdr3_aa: CASSPPVGQGSGNTIYF

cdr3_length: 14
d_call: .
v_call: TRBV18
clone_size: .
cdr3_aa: CASSPVTENTEAFF

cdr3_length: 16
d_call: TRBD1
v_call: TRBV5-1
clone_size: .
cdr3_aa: CASSLEQGPANYGYTF

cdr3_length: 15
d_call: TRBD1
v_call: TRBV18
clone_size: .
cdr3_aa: CASSPGQGKAYEQYF

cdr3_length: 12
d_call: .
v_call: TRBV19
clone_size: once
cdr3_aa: CASSDRNTEAFF

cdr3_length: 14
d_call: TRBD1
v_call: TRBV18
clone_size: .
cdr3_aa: CASSRDRGLYEQYF

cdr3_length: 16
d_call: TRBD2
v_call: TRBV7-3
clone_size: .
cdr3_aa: CAPRGSGGPDTGELFF